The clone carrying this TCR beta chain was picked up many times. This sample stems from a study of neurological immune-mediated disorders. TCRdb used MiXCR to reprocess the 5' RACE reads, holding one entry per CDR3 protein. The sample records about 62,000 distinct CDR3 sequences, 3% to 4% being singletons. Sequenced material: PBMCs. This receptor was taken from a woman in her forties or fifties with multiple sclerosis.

CDR3 DNA sequence: TGCAGTGCCACCTCACTGGCAGGGACCGTGAACACTGAAGCTTTCTTT. This codes for CSATSLAGTVNTEAFF. The genes are TRBV20-1 and TRBJ1-1; D perhaps matches TRBD1 (5 bases). Trimming cost V 6 bases and J 0 bases, with 20 bases left between them. Germline lookup yields CDR1 DFQATT and CDR2 SNEGSKA (reference sequence). The CDR3 contains 16 residues.